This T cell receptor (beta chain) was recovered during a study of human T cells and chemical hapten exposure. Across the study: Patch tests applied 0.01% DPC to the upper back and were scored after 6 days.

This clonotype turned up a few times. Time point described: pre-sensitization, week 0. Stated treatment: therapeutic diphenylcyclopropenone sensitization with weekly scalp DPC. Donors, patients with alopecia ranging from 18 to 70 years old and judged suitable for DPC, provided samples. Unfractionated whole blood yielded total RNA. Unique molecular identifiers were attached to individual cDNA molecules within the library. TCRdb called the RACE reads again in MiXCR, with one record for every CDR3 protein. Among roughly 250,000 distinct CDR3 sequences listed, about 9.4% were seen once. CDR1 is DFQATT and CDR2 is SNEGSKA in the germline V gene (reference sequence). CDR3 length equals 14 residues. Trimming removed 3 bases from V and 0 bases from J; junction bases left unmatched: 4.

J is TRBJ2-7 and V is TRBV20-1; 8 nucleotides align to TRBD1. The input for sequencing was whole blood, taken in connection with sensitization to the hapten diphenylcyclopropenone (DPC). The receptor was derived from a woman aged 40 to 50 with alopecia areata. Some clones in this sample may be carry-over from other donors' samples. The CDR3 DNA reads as TGCAGTGCTAGTGGACAGGGCCTCTCCTACGAGCAGTACTTC. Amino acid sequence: CSASGQGLSYEQYF.